The clone carrying this T cell receptor beta chain appeared a single time. Trimming cost V 4 bases and J 7 bases, with 11 bases left between them. CDR1 MNHNY and CDR2 SVGAGI come from the germline V gene (reference sequence). The CDR3 runs 12 residues. This sample was taken from a study of cytomegalovirus exposure and HLA in healthy donors. Clones were read by immunoSEQ multiplex PCR, and TCRdb kept only the in-frame ones, dropping some. The data contain about 82,000 clones, around 94% of them singletons. The receptor comes from a man aged 18 to 29 in good health and CMV-seronegative. The chain uses TRBV6-6 and TRBJ2-7, with D maybe TRBD2 (6 bases). Sequenced sample: PBMCs. The DNA for the CDR3 is TGTGCCAGCAGTTCGGCGACTAGGGAGCAGTACTTC. As protein: CASSSATREQYF.